The entry below describes one TCR beta chain. The entry originates in a study of blood T cell repertoires in COVID-19. For the study at large: Donors in the United States, Italy and Spain gave samples during acute or convalescent COVID-19. PBMCs, B-cell-depleted T cells, or T cells provided the cDNA or gDNA that made up the material.

This CDR3 region has 15 residues. CDR1 is SGHVS, CDR2 FQNEAQ, per germline. Trimming removed 6 bases from V and 2 bases from J; junction bases left unmatched: 7. Original processing methods: The assay estimated nucleated cells by amplifying reference gene primers. Libraries were prepared by immunoSEQ multiplex PCR; TCRdb keeps only in-frame clonotypes and omits some of them. V, J and clone size derive from that table, while D and trimming were established from the DNA sequence. This sample carries over 150,000 clones, almost 85% of them seen once, and the ten largest clones take roughly 13%. This sequence originates from a man aged 18 to 29 with active or convalescent COVID-19. Sequenced material: peripheral blood. The chain carries TRBV7-8 and TRBJ2-7; 10 bases map to TRBD2. The CDR3 coding sequence is TGTGCCAGCAGGCAAGGGGGACTAGCGACCTACGAGCAGTACTTC. This translates into CASRQGGLATYEQYF.